These 20 T cell receptor beta chains were all obtained from the same sample, sequenced in a study of blood T cell repertoires in COVID-19. The assay was immunoSEQ multiplex PCR, and TCRdb's table has in-frame clones only and misses some. The repertoire includes fewer than 500,000 clones, roughly 87% of them detected once, and under 0.75% sits in the top ten. Source material: PBMCs or T cells enriched from blood (not recorded which). The source of these receptors is a woman aged 18-29 years who had recovered from COVID-19.

The rearrangement uses TRBV19 and TRBJ2-7, with D uncertain. The V gene lost 1 base and the J gene lost 1 base, with 11 bases spanning the gap. The CDR3 consists of 15 residues. Germline V CDR1 and CDR2: LNHDA, SQIVND (reference sequence). The CDR3 sequence is CASSIGSADSYEQYF. As DNA, the CDR3 is TGTGCCAGTAGTATAGGGTCGGCGGATTCCTACGAGCAGTACTTC.

V usage is TRBV13 and J usage is TRBJ2-2; perhaps TRBD2 as D (5 bases). CDR1 and CDR2 (germline): PRHDT, FYEKMQ (reference sequence). CDR3 size: 13 residues. V lost 7 bases and J 5 bases, leaving 11 bases between the germline ends. The CDR3 loop reads CASTLGETGELFF. The CDR3 region has the DNA TGTGCCAGCACCCTCGGGGAGACCGGGGAGCTGTTTTTT.

The chain employs TRBV25-1 and TRBJ2-7, with a tentative D call TRBD1 (6 bases). Trimming cost V 8 bases and J 9 bases, with 14 bases left between them. CDR3 length: 11 residues. Looked up from germline, CDR1 is MGHDK and CDR2 is SYGVNS. The CDR3 reads CASQDRYAQYF. CDR3 coding DNA: TGTGCCAGCCAAGACAGGTATGCGCAGTACTTC.

The chain combines TRBV6-5 with TRBJ1-2, with D unclear. The CDR3 runs 15 residues. CDR1 is MNHEY, CDR2 SVGAGI, per germline. Trimming cost V 7 bases and J 0 bases, with 15 bases left between them. The CDR3 reads CASTNWRIANYGYTF. The CDR3 coding sequence is TGTGCCAGCACCAATTGGAGGATAGCTAACTATGGCTACACCTTC.

As to this clone: This specimen includes other DNA sequences encoding the same CDR3. V is TRBV30 and J is TRBJ1-1, with D possibly matching TRBD1 (6 bases). The CDR3 consists of 14 residues. The germline CDR1 and CDR2 sequences are GTSNPN and SVGIG (reference sequence). The V and J ends lost 0 bases and 1 base respectively, with 9 bases between them. DNA of the CDR3: TGTGCCTGGAGTGTGCGGGGGCAGAACACTGAAGCTTTCTTT. As protein: CAWSVRGQNTEAFF.

The rearrangement joins TRBV19 to TRBJ1-6; D is possibly TRBD1 (5 bases). CDR3 length: 14 amino acids. CDR1 and CDR2 (germline): LNHDA, SQIVND (reference sequence). Deletions cut 6 bases from V and 7 bases from J, with 13 bases between. The CDR3, as DNA: TGTGCCAGTAGGCAAGGCAGGGTCAATTCACCCCTCCACTTT. Encoded protein: CASRQGRVNSPLHF.

The rearrangement joins TRBV27 to TRBJ1-1; D is perhaps TRBD1 (6 bases). The CDR3 covers 15 residues. The germline V gene has CDR1 MNHEY and CDR2 SMNVEV (reference sequence). V lost 5 bases to trimming and J lost 3 bases, with 16 bases between them. The CDR3 DNA sequence: TGTGCCAGCAGTCCAGGGGACCGCCAGGACACTGAAGCTTTCTTT. This gives the protein CASSPGDRQDTEAFF.

The V and J genes are TRBV11-2 and TRBJ1-1; possible D gene TRBD1, 6 bases. The germline CDR1 and CDR2 sequences are SGHAT and FQNNGV. The CDR3 has 13 residues. V lost 5 bases and J lost 5, with 12 bases in between. The CDR3: CASSAYRATEAFF. The CDR3 coding sequence is TGTGCCAGCAGCGCATACAGGGCGACTGAAGCTTTCTTT.

This sequence joins TRBV7-2 and TRBJ1-1; D remains ambiguous. The germline gives CDR1 SGHTA, CDR2 FQGNSA. The CDR3 covers 13 residues. V was clipped by 3 bases and J by 2 bases, with 7 bases between them. The CDR3 DNA reads as TGTGCCAGCAGCTTTTCCTATAACACTGAAGCTTTCTTT. It encodes CASSFSYNTEAFF. The full variable domain, completed using reference TRBV7-2 and TRBJ1-1, is GAGVSQSPSNKVTEKGKDVELRCDPISGHTALYWYRQSLGQGLEFLIYFQGNSAPDKSGLPSDRFSAERTGGSVSTLTIQRTQQEDSAVYLCASSFSYNTEAFFGQGTRLTVV.

The CDR3 region has the DNA TGTGCCAGCAGTTTGGTATCGGTACAGGGCTTACTCAATCAGCCCCAGCATTTT. Protein product: CASSLVSVQGLLNQPQHF. V is TRBV27 and J is TRBJ1-5; the D gene is possibly TRBD1 (6 bases). The germline CDR1 and CDR2 sequences are MNHEY and SMNVEV (reference sequence). Trimming shortened V by 3 bases and J by 3 bases, and 21 bases separated the two germline ends. The length of the CDR3 is 18 residues.

This chain uses TRBV15 with TRBJ1-1, with TRBD1 as a possible D gene (6 bases). V lost 3 bases and J 0 bases, leaving 11 bases between the germline ends. This CDR3 is built from 15 residues. Germline loops: CDR1 LNHNV, CDR2 YYDKDF (reference sequence). The CDR3 nucleotides are TGTGCCACCAGCAGCGACGGGACACTGAACACTGAAGCTTTCTTT. This translates into CATSSDGTLNTEAFF. Together with reference TRBV15 and TRBJ1-1, the CDR3 gives the full variable domain: DAMVIQNPRYQVTQFGKPVTLSCSQTLNHNVMYWYQQKSSQAPKLLFHYYDKDFNNEADTPDNFQSRRPNTSFCFLDIRSPGLGDTAMYLCATSSDGTLNTEAFFGQGTRLTVV.

This rearrangement joins TRBV4-1 to TRBJ2-7; 13 bases agree with TRBD2. From germline, CDR1 is MGHRA and CDR2 YSYEKL. Trimming at V came to 6 bases and at J to 6 bases, leaving 5 bases not matched to a gene. This CDR3 has 14 residues. As DNA, the CDR3 is TGCGCCAGCAGACTAGCGGGGGGGCCGGGCGAGCAGTACTTC. Its protein is CASRLAGGPGEQYF.

The chain recombines TRBV7-2 with TRBJ2-1; 7 bases are shared with TRBD1. Trimming cost V 5 bases and J 0 bases; bases outside gene matches: 4. The germline gives CDR1 SGHTA, CDR2 FQGNSA. This CDR3 is 15 amino acids long. The CDR3 nucleotides are TGTGCCAGCAGCATCACAGGGGACTCCTACAATGAGCAGTTCTTC. Protein product: CASSITGDSYNEQFF. The variable domain in full, with the rest retrieved from reference TRBV7-2 and TRBJ2-1, is GAGVSQSPSNKVTEKGKDVELRCDPISGHTALYWYRQSLGQGLEFLIYFQGNSAPDKSGLPSDRFSAERTGGSVSTLTIQRTQQEDSAVYLCASSITGDSYNEQFFGPGTRLTVL.

This chain joins TRBV27 and TRBJ1-2; TRBD1 matches at 10 bases. Germline values: CDR1 MNHEY, CDR2 SMNVEV (reference sequence). The CDR3 is 14 amino acids. V lost 4 bases to trimming and J lost 7 bases; unmatched junction nucleotides: 6. The CDR3 spells CASSSQGTGVGYTF. The DNA of the CDR3 is TGTGCCAGCAGTTCCCAAGGGACAGGGGTTGGCTACACCTTC.

The gene calls are TRBV7-9 and TRBJ2-7; D remains unclear. Per germline, CDR1 SEHNR and CDR2 FQNEAQ (reference sequence). CDR3 length: 12 residues. V lost 4 bases to trimming and J lost 6 bases, with 10 bases between them. CDR3 region: CASSSLAGEQYF. CDR3 nucleotides: TGTGCCAGCAGCTCCCTGGCAGGCGAGCAGTACTTC.

The CDR3 bases are TGTGCCAGCAGTTCGACTAGCAAAAGCACAGATACGCAGTATTTT. Protein sequence: CASSSTSKSTDTQYF. The chain couples TRBV28 to TRBJ2-3; 7 nucleotides match TRBD2. The trim removed 4 bases at V and 0 bases at J, leaving 4 bases unmatched. Looked up from germline, CDR1 is MDHEN and CDR2 is SYDVKM. The CDR3 is 15 amino acids. Based on the CDR3 plus reference TRBV28 and TRBJ2-3, the full variable domain is DVKVTQSSRYLVKRTGEKVFLECVQDMDHENMFWYRQDPGLGLRLIYFSYDVKMKEKGDIPEGYSVSREKKERFSLILESASTNQTSMYLCASSSTSKSTDTQYFGPGTRLTVL.

A few counts support this clone. The chain links TRBV28 to TRBJ2-7; tentatively, D is TRBD1 (6 bases). The CDR3 loop spans 15 amino acids. Germline assignment: CDR1 MDHEN and CDR2 SYDVKM. The germline V and J ends were trimmed by 5 bases and 5 bases, with 19 bases remaining between them. CDR3 region: CASSPAQGFRDEQYF. CDR3 DNA: TGTGCCAGCAGTCCCGCACAGGGATTTAGGGACGAGCAGTACTTC.

The J gene is TRBJ2-3, the V gene TRBV7-9; 11 nucleotides agree with TRBD2. CDR1 is SEHNR and CDR2 is FQNEAQ in the germline V gene (reference sequence). With V trimmed by 5 bases and J by 6 bases, 7 bases remained unmatched. This CDR3 has 15 residues. The CDR3 sequence is CASSPDRTSGDTQYF. Written as DNA, the CDR3 is TGTGCCAGCAGCCCGGACCGGACTAGCGGGGATACGCAGTATTTT.

The chain recombines TRBV6-5 with TRBJ1-1; 8 positions agree with TRBD1. The CDR3 runs to 14 residues. Losses at the gene ends were 5 bases for V and 6 bases for J; bases not matched to a gene: 8. Germline V CDR1 and CDR2: MNHEY, SVGAGI. The CDR3 coding sequence is TGTGCCAGCAGTCGCCTAGGACAGGGCCCTGAAGCTTTCTTT. This codes for CASSRLGQGPEAFF.

The chain combines TRBV18 with TRBJ1-6, with a tentative D call TRBD1 (5 bases). V shed 1 base and J shed 14 bases, with 21 bases lying between them. There are 16 residues in the CDR3. Per the germline V gene, CDR1 is KGHSH and CDR2 is LQKENI. For the CDR3, the DNA is TGTGCCAGCTCACCACGGGGTTTTGCAGGGCGGGAGGCCCTCCACTTT. Protein sequence: CASSPRGFAGREALHF. Combining the CDR3 with reference TRBV18 and TRBJ1-6 gives the whole variable domain NAGVMQNPRHLVRRRGQEARLRCSPMKGHSHVYWYRQLPEEGLKFMVYLQKENIIDESGMPKERFSAEFPKEGPSILRIQQVVRGDSAAYFCASSPRGFAGREALHFGNGTRLTVT.